Below, 2 T cell receptor beta chains from the same sample are listed, as sequenced in a study of type 1 regulatory T cells. The study's findings and limits: Tr1 cells had a more restricted TCR repertoire than non-Tr1 cells.

Their cognate antigens are unknown. TCRdb processed the reads anew with MiXCR; each CDR3 protein has one entry. Found here are several thousand distinct CDR3 sequences, roughly 34% of them singletons; the top ten hold about a quarter. The specimen sequenced was cultured type 1 regulatory T (Tr1) cells, either the whole culture or a sorted fraction (not recorded which). Receptors were obtained from a human donor in good health.

By share of the sample, this clonotype is medium-sized. The V gene is TRBV10-3, the J gene TRBJ1-4, with TRBD1 matching 8 bases. This CDR3 has 16 residues. Germline values: CDR1 ENHRY, CDR2 SYGVKD. The V and J ends lost 8 bases and 3 bases, in that order; junction bases with no gene match: 11. Here the CDR3 reads CAIHSTGDWSNEKLFF. The CDR3, as DNA: TGTGCCATCCATTCGACAGGGGATTGGTCTAATGAAAAACTGTTTTTT.

By share of the sample, this clonotype is medium-sized. This sequence joins TRBV28 and TRBJ2-7, with 7 bases aligning to TRBD1. This CDR3 has 13 residues. With 5 bases clipped from V and 3 bases from J, the junction kept 4 bases outside the gene matches. The germline gives CDR1 MDHEN, CDR2 SYDVKM. CDR3 loop: CASSAPGGYEQYF. CDR3 nucleotide sequence: TGTGCCAGCAGTGCCCCAGGGGGCTACGAGCAGTACTTC.